This paragraph reports one T cell receptor (beta chain). Its antigen is unknown. Produced via immunoSEQ multiplex PCR; TCRdb's table is partial and in-frame only. The sample carries tens of thousands of clones, approximately 87% recorded once. J gave up 9 bases and V 5 bases, and 9 bases lay outside the gene matches. Germline loops: CDR1 SGHAT, CDR2 FQNNGV. The CDR3 is made up of 14 amino acids. These data originate in a study of T cells in narcolepsy. Overall study: Patients with NT1 or NT2 and healthy control donors were enrolled.

Study outcomes and limitations: Reportedly, autoreactive clonotypes were serially detected in patients' blood but not controls'. Same-patient CSF and blood CD4+ T cell clonotypes included HCRT-specific and TRIB2-specific autoreactive ones. Autoreactive clone sequences were missing from some blood memory CD4+ repertoires.

Sequences were obtained from memory (CD45RA-) CD4+ T cells from blood. The rearrangement links TRBV11-2 to TRBJ2-2; TRBD2 aligns across 7 bases. This clonotype was obtained from a human donor in good health. Here the CDR3 DNA reads TGTGCCAGCAGCCCCAGCCTAGCGGTGAGGGAGCTGTTTTTT. Encoded protein: CASSPSLAVRELFF.